Sequencing of this T cell receptor (beta chain) was carried out in a study of cytomegalovirus exposure and HLA in healthy donors. Comment on this clone: Its target is not known.

General observations from the study: The authors judged a highly shared variant cluster likely a sequencing artifact. In an earlier analysis, productive rearrangement rates for most beta V segments clustered near 87% or 30%. Researchers reported from a later analysis that most CMV-associated TCR beta chains appeared HLA-restricted. Equally common other TCR beta chains were less clonally expanded than HLA-associated ones, a later analysis found.

The CDR3 is made up of 16 amino acids. CDR1 is SGHRS and CDR2 is YFSETQ in the germline V gene. Trimming at V came to 2 bases and at J to 6 bases, leaving 10 bases not matched to a gene. Primers: 60 Vbeta forward and 13 Jbeta reverse. The method was immunoSEQ multiplex PCR; TCRdb's version includes in-frame clones alone and lacks a portion of them. The sample holds about 170,000 clones; over 60% are singletons and the top ten take approximately 0.76%. Sequenced material: PBMCs. The sequence was collected from a female donor in good health and CMV-seronegative. This chain uses TRBV5-1 with TRBJ2-1; 8 positions match TRBD2. The CDR3 nucleotides read TGCGCCAGCAGCTTCGGACTAGCTCCTCGTCCCAATGAGCAGTTCTTC. This translates into CASSFGLAPRPNEQFF.